This T cell receptor (beta chain) emerged from a study of CD4+ T cells in melanoma. This CDR3 region has 14 residues. The ends lost 2 bases at V and 10 bases at J; junction bases unmatched: 10. Germline V gene data show CDR1 as GTSNPN and CDR2 as SVGIG (reference sequence). Profiled with immunoSEQ multiplex PCR; TCRdb holds only in-frame clones, not every one. The sample has roughly 10,000 clones, approximately 74% seen once; the top ten hold nearly 9.5%. Material for sequencing was cells from a culture (not recorded whether cultured in vitro). This clonotype originated in a human donor with melanoma. This rearrangement joins TRBV30 to TRBJ2-1; TRBD2 matches 8 bases. This chain's CDR3 is CAWSRSGGRGEQFF. The CDR3 DNA reads as TGTGCCTGGAGTAGGAGCGGGGGCCGAGGGGAGCAGTTCTTC.